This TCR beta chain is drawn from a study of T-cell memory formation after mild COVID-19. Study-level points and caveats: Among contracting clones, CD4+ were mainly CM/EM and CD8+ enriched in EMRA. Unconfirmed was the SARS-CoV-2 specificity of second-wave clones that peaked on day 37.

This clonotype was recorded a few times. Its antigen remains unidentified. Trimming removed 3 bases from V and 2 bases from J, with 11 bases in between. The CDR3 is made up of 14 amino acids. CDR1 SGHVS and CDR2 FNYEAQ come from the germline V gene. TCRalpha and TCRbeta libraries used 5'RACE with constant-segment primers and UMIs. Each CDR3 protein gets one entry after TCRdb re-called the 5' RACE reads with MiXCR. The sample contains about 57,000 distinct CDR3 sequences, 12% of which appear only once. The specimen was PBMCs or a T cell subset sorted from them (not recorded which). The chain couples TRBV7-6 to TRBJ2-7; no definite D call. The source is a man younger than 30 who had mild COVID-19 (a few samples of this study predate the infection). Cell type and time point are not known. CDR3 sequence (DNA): TGTGCCAGCAGCTTTTCTGGGAAAGCCTACGAGCAGTACTTC. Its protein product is CASSFSGKAYEQYF.